These 23 T cell receptor beta chains came from one sample sequenced in a study of CD4 T cells in relation to SARS-CoV-2 and coronaviruses (dated by TCRdb to 2020 to 2023). Receptor amplification or capture employed the immunoSEQ multiplex PCR assay. Here the immuneACCESS table is served through TCRdb, limited to in-frame sequences with V and J called. Missing clones are a known gap in these copies; in checked studies unresolved V genes cover under half, and the rest lacks a known reason. The sample yields approximately 38,000 clones; around 87% were counted once. About a tenth of the sample comes from the top ten. The sequenced sample consisted of memory CD4+ T cells from PBMCs. In light of the paper, this sample's cell subset or site label describes: memory (non-naive) CD4+ T cells. The receptors derive from an adult with COVID-19.

This clone has a handful of counts. This chain connects TRBV5-4 to TRBJ2-7, with D tentatively TRBD1 or TRBD2 (5 bases each). This CDR3 comprises 13 residues. CDR1 is SGHNT, CDR2 YYREEE, per germline (reference sequence). The V gene lost 4 bases and the J gene lost 5 bases, with 13 bases spanning the gap. The CDR3 nucleotides read TGTGCCAGCAGCAGGGACGGATGGGACGAGCAGTACTTC. This sequence encodes CASSRDGWDEQYF. The complete variable domain, with remaining parts taken from reference TRBV5-4 and TRBJ2-7, reads ETGVTQSPTHLIKTRGQQVTLRCSSQSGHNTVSWYQQALGQGPQFIFQYYREEENGRGNFPPRFSGLQFPNYSSELNVNALELDDSALYLCASSRDGWDEQYFGPGTRLTVT.

The chain is built from TRBV6-2 or TRBV6-3 and TRBJ1-5; perhaps TRBD1 as D (5 bases). The germline gives CDR1 MNHEY, CDR2 SVGEGT. Trimming left V 2 bases short and J 4 bases short, with 12 bases between. The CDR3 is 15 amino acids. CDR3 sequence reads: CASSYTSQGNQPQHF. In DNA, the CDR3 is TGTGCCAGCAGTTACACATCTCAGGGAAATCAGCCCCAGCATTTT.

The V call is TRBV5-1, the J call TRBJ2-7; TRBD2 is a possible D gene (6 bases). Germline assignment: CDR1 SGHRS and CDR2 YFSETQ. With 3 bases removed from V and 7 bases from J, the gap between germline ends came to 17 bases. This CDR3 is built from 14 residues. CDR3 in amino acids: CASSWAGMTGEQYF. As DNA, the CDR3 is TGCGCCAGCAGCTGGGCGGGGATGACTGGGGAGCAGTACTTC.

The V gene is TRBV5-1, the J gene TRBJ1-1; D is possibly TRBD1 (5 bases). In germline, CDR1 is SGHRS, CDR2 YFSETQ. Trimming cost V 2 bases and J 4 bases, with 12 bases left between them. The CDR3 length is 14 residues. CDR3 nucleotides: TGCGCCAGCAGCTTAGAACAGGCCCCCACTGAAGCTTTCTTT. Translation: CASSLEQAPTEAFF. Based on the CDR3 plus reference TRBV5-1 and TRBJ1-1, the full variable domain is KAGVTQTPRYLIKTRGQQVTLSCSPISGHRSVSWYQQTPGQGLQFLFEYFSETQRNKGNFPGRFSGRQFSNSRSEMNVSTLELGDSALYLCASSLEQAPTEAFFGQGTRLTVV.

The rearrangement joins TRBV2 to TRBJ1-5, with D possibly matching TRBD1 (6 bases). The CDR3 is 16 amino acids. V was pared by 6 bases and J by 9 bases, with 24 bases between. Germline CDR1 and CDR2: SNHLY and FYNNEI. CDR3 DNA: TGTGCCAGCAGGGAGGCGGCTGGGGGCGGGGGGGGGCCCCAGCATTTT. As protein: CASREAAGGGGGPQHF.

The chain has TRBV30 and TRBJ1-3; no clear D. In germline, CDR1 is GTSNPN, CDR2 SVGIG (reference sequence). CDR3 length: 15 amino acids. V was pared by 1 base and J by 0 bases, with 10 bases between. The CDR3 region is CAWSAKMSSGNTIYF. The CDR3 DNA reads as TGTGCCTGGAGTGCCAAGATGAGCTCTGGAAACACCATATATTTT.

This clone was observed once. This chain uses TRBV11-3 with TRBJ1-3; D is unclear. The CDR3 consists of 13 residues. Trimming removed 5 bases at V and 2 bases at J, with 7 bases between. The germline CDR1 and CDR2 sequences are SGHNT and YENEEA. The DNA of the CDR3 is TGTGCCAGCAGCACCTATCCTGGAAACACCATATATTTT. Its translation: CASSTYPGNTIYF.

This rearrangement joins TRBV3-1 (or the pseudogene TRBV3-2) to TRBJ2-7, with D maybe TRBD2 (6 bases). The germline V gene has CDR1 LGHDT and CDR2 YNNKEL (reference sequence). Trimming took 2 bases from V and 6 from J, leaving 14 bases between them. The CDR3 spans 14 residues. The CDR3 DNA sequence: TGTGCCAGCAGCCAACAGACGGGGGTCTCCGAGCAGTACTTC. Protein sequence: CASSQQTGVSEQYF.

V and J are TRBV16 and TRBJ1-3; 7 positions match TRBD1. Germline-derived CDR1 and CDR2 are KGHSY and FQNENV. The junction had 4 bases not matched to a gene; V was cut back by 0 bases and J by 5 bases. CDR3 size: 15 residues. The CDR3 sequence is CASSQSATGRNTIYF. CDR3 nucleotides: TGTGCCAGCAGCCAATCGGCGACAGGGAGAAACACCATATATTTT.

This clone came up once. The gene calls are TRBV5-1 and TRBJ2-5; TRBD1 is a possible D gene (6 bases). V was shortened by 5 bases and J by 2 bases, with 16 bases between the two germline ends. Germline V gene sequence: CDR1 SGHRS, CDR2 YFSETQ. This CDR3 spans 15 amino acids. CDR3 region: CASRGLTGRQETQYF. The CDR3 coding sequence is TGCGCCAGCAGGGGATTAACAGGGAGACAAGAGACCCAGTACTTC.

The chain employs TRBV7-9 and TRBJ2-7; 9 bases agree with TRBD1. The germline V gene encodes CDR1 SEHNR and CDR2 FQNEAQ (reference sequence). Losses at the gene ends were 5 bases for V and 4 bases for J; bases not matched to a gene: 9. CDR3 length: 15 amino acids. CDR3 sequence (DNA): TGTGCCAGCAGCCCGGGGGACAGGGAGGAATACGAGCAGTACTTC. Translating it yields CASSPGDREEYEQYF.

This sequence joins TRBV2 and TRBJ2-5; 9 positions agree with TRBD1. From germline, CDR1 is SNHLY and CDR2 FYNNEI. V lost 4 bases to trimming and J lost 5 bases; unmatched junction nucleotides: 8. The CDR3 length is 15 residues. The CDR3 loop is CASSAGTGTGETQYF. CDR3 in DNA: TGTGCCAGCAGTGCCGGGACAGGGACGGGGGAGACCCAGTACTTC.

In its sample, this clone was seen once. The rearrangement links TRBV11-2 to TRBJ1-3; weak D call: TRBD1 (5 bases). The CDR3 is made up of 16 amino acids. Per the germline V gene, CDR1 is SGHAT and CDR2 is FQNNGV. Trimming took off 5 bases at V and 8 bases at J, with 22 bases between the two ends. The CDR3 protein is CASSPAYPGRLDTIYF. Written as DNA, the CDR3 is TGTGCCAGCAGCCCCGCGTACCCAGGGAGGTTGGACACCATATATTTT.

The DNA of the CDR3 is TGTGCCACCAGTAGACCGGGACAGGGAACGTATACGCAGTATTTT. Translated, it gives CATSRPGQGTYTQYF. The chain is built from TRBV24-1 and TRBJ2-3; the match to TRBD1 covers 9 bases. CDR3 size: 15 residues. The trim removed 6 bases at V and 7 bases at J, leaving 10 bases unmatched. Germline CDR1 KGHDR, CDR2 SFDVKD.

V usage is TRBV6-6 and J usage is TRBJ1-6; D gene uncertain. The V gene lost 7 bases and the J gene lost 7 bases, with 17 bases spanning the gap. The CDR3 is 15 amino acids. Germline values: CDR1 MNHNY, CDR2 SVGAGI (reference sequence). The CDR3 sequence is CASKHSVRRNSPLHF. The CDR3 nucleotides read TGTGCCAGCAAGCATAGCGTCAGGCGAAATTCACCCCTCCACTTT.

This clone was seen only a few times. The chain recombines TRBV19 with TRBJ2-3, with 12 bases aligning to TRBD2. Germline CDR1 LNHDA, CDR2 SQIVND (reference sequence). V trimming: 9 bases; J trimming: 5 bases; junction bases outside the gene matches: 12. This CDR3 region has 16 residues. The CDR3 nucleotides are TGTGCCAGCTCGTCTATACTAGCGGGGGGTGGAGATACGCAGTATTTT. This encodes CASSSILAGGGDTQYF.

The chain joins TRBV19 to TRBJ1-2, with D perhaps matching TRBD1 (6 bases). Germline V gene lookup returns CDR1 LNHDA and CDR2 SQIVND (reference sequence). This CDR3 region has 15 residues. The germline V and J ends were trimmed by 4 bases and 4 bases, with 16 bases remaining between them. CDR3 residues: CASSTHDRDIYGYTF. The CDR3 bases are TGTGCCAGTAGTACACACGACCGGGACATCTATGGCTACACCTTC.

The V and J genes are TRBV28 and TRBJ1-4; a weak D match, TRBD1 (5 bases). Germline assignment: CDR1 MDHEN and CDR2 SYDVKM. CDR3 length equals 15 residues. The V gene lost 5 bases and the J gene lost 3 bases, with 13 bases spanning the gap. Written as DNA, the CDR3 is TGTGCCAGCAGTCCACGACAGCCCGCTAATGAAAAACTGTTTTTT. Translation: CASSPRQPANEKLFF.

The chain employs TRBV27 and TRBJ1-5; a weak D match, TRBD1 (5 bases). With 5 bases removed from V and 5 bases from J, the gap between germline ends came to 13 bases. Per the germline V gene, CDR1 is MNHEY and CDR2 is SMNVEV (reference sequence). The CDR3 has 14 amino acids. The CDR3 nucleotides read TGTGCCAGCAGTAGCTACCCGGGGCATCAGCCCCAGCATTTT. Translated: CASSSYPGHQPQHF.

This chain uses TRBV6-1 with TRBJ1-2; 8 bases are shared with TRBD1. Germline V lookup: CDR1 MNHNS, CDR2 SASEGT. The CDR3 is 14 amino acids. Trimming removed 1 base from V and 6 bases from J; junction bases left unmatched: 4. The DNA for the CDR3 is TGTGCCAGCAGTGAAGTGACAGGGGTTGATGGCTACACCTTC. Translated: CASSEVTGVDGYTF.

This chain uses TRBV5-5 with TRBJ2-5; 11 bases are shared with TRBD1. Germline V CDR1 and CDR2: SGHKS, YYEKEE (reference sequence). The CDR3 extends over 15 amino acids. The V segment lost 0 bases and the J segment 4 bases; nucleotides outside the gene matches: 2. The CDR3 sequence is CASSLGTGGTETQYF. CDR3 DNA sequence: TGTGCCAGCAGCTTGGGGACAGGGGGCACAGAGACCCAGTACTTC.

The chain employs TRBV12-5 and TRBJ1-4; no firm D call. CDR1 is LGHNT and CDR2 is FRNRAP in the germline V gene. Trimming pared 2 bases from V and 1 base from J, leaving 14 bases between. The CDR3 runs to 17 residues. The CDR3 region is CASGLRATIRTNEKLFF. CDR3 sequence (DNA): TGTGCTAGTGGTTTGCGGGCCACCATCAGAACTAATGAAAAACTGTTTTTT.

The chain recombines TRBV2 with TRBJ2-5; tentatively, D is TRBD2 (5 bases). Between the trimmed V and J ends, which lost 3 bases and 5 bases, there was a span of 10 bases. The CDR3 has 13 residues. Germline values: CDR1 SNHLY, CDR2 FYNNEI. Here the CDR3 DNA reads TGTGCCAGCAGTGAGGAACGGAGGGAGACCCAGTACTTC. Its protein product is CASSEERRETQYF.